Below are 21 T cell receptor beta chains sequenced from a single sample in a study of T cells in Graves' hyperthyroidism and ophthalmopathy. The investigators amplified TCR beta CDR3 regions from RNA transcripts. First-round RT-PCR of the TCR CDR3 relied on the HTBI primer set. TCRdb analysed the multiplex PCR reads with MiXCR anew, one entry per CDR3 protein. This table holds roughly 500,000 distinct CDR3 sequences, roughly 16% found once. The specimen was blood. The receptors originated from a woman aged 25 to 39 with Graves' ophthalmopathy.

This clonotype has a count of ten or more. This CDR3 reads CSARDPGRSYNEQFF. As DNA, the CDR3 is TGCAGTGCTAGAGACCCGGGGAGATCCTACAATGAGCAGTTCTTC. The chain joins TRBV20-1 to TRBJ2-1; D perhaps matches TRBD2 (5 bases). The V end lost 0 bases, the J end lost 1 base, and 10 bases lay between the germline ends. Germline V gene data show CDR1 as DFQATT and CDR2 as SNEGSKA (reference sequence). The CDR3 is 15 amino acids.

At least ten counts were recorded for this clonotype. The chain employs TRBV7-9 and TRBJ2-7; 16 bases align to TRBD2. This CDR3 spans 19 amino acids. J lost 2 bases, V lost 6 bases, and 13 bases had no gene match. The germline V gene has CDR1 SEHNR and CDR2 FQNEAQ (reference sequence). In DNA, the CDR3 is TGTGCCAGCAGTGCGGATGCCGGGACTAGCGGGAGGGCCCCCTACGAGCAGTACTTC. It translates to CASSADAGTSGRAPYEQYF.

This clonotype was detected a few times. This chain connects TRBV20-1 to TRBJ1-5, with D maybe TRBD1 (6 bases). The germline V gene has CDR1 DFQATT and CDR2 SNEGSKA (reference sequence). The CDR3 spans 12 residues. V gave up 5 bases and J gave up 5 bases, with 10 bases separating them. The CDR3 region is CSAEYRDQPQHF. CDR3 DNA: TGCAGTGCTGAATACAGGGATCAGCCCCAGCATTTT.

In its sample, this clonotype was seen many times. This chain joins TRBV28 and TRBJ1-2, with D perhaps matching TRBD1 (5 bases). CDR1 and CDR2 from the germline V gene are MDHEN and SYDVKM. The V end lost 2 bases, the J end lost 7 bases, and 17 bases lay between the germline ends. The CDR3 has 15 residues. The CDR3 DNA follows: TGTGCCAGCAGTTTACCAGTGCCTCCCCAGGGTGGCTACACCTTC. It is translated as CASSLPVPPQGGYTF.

This clonotype showed up many times. The chain joins TRBV7-9 to TRBJ2-3; no definite D call. CDR3 size: 16 residues. V lost 6 bases, J lost 0 bases, and 16 bases lay in between. CDR1 is SEHNR and CDR2 is FQNEAQ in the germline V gene (reference sequence). This CDR3 reads CASSPPTPNSTDTQYF. The CDR3 DNA sequence: TGTGCCAGCAGTCCTCCTACACCGAATAGCACAGATACGCAGTATTTT.

This rearrangement joins TRBV19 to TRBJ2-1; D is uncertain. The CDR3 spans 16 residues. Trimming took 2 bases from V and 5 from J, leaving 16 bases between them. Germline lookup yields CDR1 LNHDA and CDR2 SQIVND (reference sequence). CDR3 sequence reads: CASSISPLSNNNEQFF. The CDR3 region has the DNA TGTGCCAGTAGTATATCTCCGCTATCGAATAACAATGAGCAGTTCTTC. Combining the CDR3 with reference TRBV19 and TRBJ2-1 gives the whole variable domain DGGITQSPKYLFRKEGQNVTLSCEQNLNHDAMYWYRQDPGQGLRLIYYSQIVNDFQKGDIAEGYSVSREKKESFPLTVTSAQKNPTAFYLCASSISPLSNNNEQFFGPGTRLTVL.

This clonotype has a count of ten or more. The chain is built from TRBV6-2 or TRBV6-3 and TRBJ2-7, with D perhaps TRBD1 (6 bases). Germline CDR1 is MNHEY and CDR2 is SVGEGT. V lost 6 bases, J lost 4 bases, and 16 bases lay in between. There are 14 residues in the CDR3. This CDR3 is CASRRGQTLYEQYF. The CDR3 nucleotides are TGTGCCAGCAGGCGAGGACAGACTTTATACGAGCAGTACTTC.

This clonotype showed up just a few times. This sequence joins TRBV6-2 or TRBV6-3 and TRBJ1-5; a weak D match, TRBD1 (5 bases). In germline, CDR1 is MNHEY, CDR2 SVGEGT. The CDR3 runs 15 residues. Deletions cut 6 bases from V and 0 bases from J, with 12 bases between. CDR3 in DNA: TGTGCCAGCAGCCGAACAGGAGCTAGCAATCAGCCCCAGCATTTT. Translating it yields CASSRTGASNQPQHF.

This clonotype was seen many times. The rearrangement uses TRBV15 and TRBJ2-1, with 8 nucleotides matching TRBD1. This CDR3 comprises 15 residues. The J segment lost 1 base and the V segment lost 6 bases, leaving 5 bases of the junction unmatched. CDR1 is LNHNV and CDR2 is YYDKDF in the germline V gene (reference sequence). CDR3 sequence (DNA): TGTGCCACCAGGGGCGACAGGGGATCCTACAATGAGCAGTTCTTC. This sequence encodes CATRGDRGSYNEQFF.

In its sample, this clonotype was seen many times. The J gene is TRBJ2-7, the V gene TRBV30; D ambiguous. Deletions cut 0 bases from V and 2 bases from J, with 11 bases between. The CDR3 has 14 residues. CDR1 and CDR2 from the germline V gene are GTSNPN and SVGIG (reference sequence). CDR3 in DNA: TGTGCCTGGAGTGTAGTTGGCGGAACCTACGAGCAGTACTTC. Protein sequence: CAWSVVGGTYEQYF.

To note about this clonotype: Since a much larger clone is just one base distant, this may be a read error. The chain carries TRBV6-4 and TRBJ2-1; 8 nucleotides match TRBD2. The CDR3 is 17 amino acids. In germline, CDR1 is MRHNA, CDR2 SNTAGT. This CDR3 reads CANSYSSLAGAYNEQFF. DNA of the CDR3: TGTGCCAACAGTTACTCTAGTCTAGCGGGCGCCTACAATGAGCAGTTCTTC.

This rearrangement joins TRBV7-2 to TRBJ2-3; a weak D match, TRBD2 (5 bases). There are 12 residues in the CDR3. Germline loops: CDR1 SGHTA, CDR2 FQGNSA. Trimming took off 5 bases at V and 13 bases at J, with 16 bases between the two ends. Here the CDR3 DNA reads TGTGCCAGCAGCCCCGGGGTTGGCGAGGAGTATTTT. It specifies CASSPGVGEEYF.

This clonotype was detected many times. This chain uses TRBV6-2 or TRBV6-3 with TRBJ2-7; 9 bases are shared with TRBD2. CDR1 is MNHEY and CDR2 is SVGEGT in the germline V gene. This CDR3 has 16 residues. V lost 0 bases to trimming and J lost 0 bases; unmatched junction nucleotides: 3. The CDR3 DNA is TGTGCCAGCAGTTACTCGTTTAGCGGGAGCTCCTACGAGCAGTACTTC. Translation: CASSYSFSGSSYEQYF.

This chain connects TRBV7-9 to TRBJ2-7; D is unclear. Germline CDR1 SEHNR, CDR2 FQNEAQ (reference sequence). The CDR3 has 15 amino acids. Trimming took 5 bases from V and 0 from J, leaving 14 bases between them. The CDR3 sequence is CASSQPVASSYEQYF. CDR3 DNA: TGTGCCAGCAGCCAGCCGGTGGCGAGCTCCTACGAGCAGTACTTC. Supplemented by reference TRBV7-9 and TRBJ2-7, the full variable domain reads DTGVSQNPRHKITKRGQNVTFRCDPISEHNRLYWYRQTLGQGPEFLTYFQNEAQLEKSRLLSDRFSAERPKGSFSTLEIQRTEQGDSAMYLCASSQPVASSYEQYFGPGTRLTVT.

This clonotype was seen repeatedly, ten times or more. This chain joins TRBV28 and TRBJ2-7; no firm D call. Germline lookup yields CDR1 MDHEN and CDR2 SYDVKM. The V and J ends lost 10 bases and 3 bases respectively, with 7 bases between them. CDR3 size: 10 residues. In DNA, the CDR3 is TGTGCCACCCTCTTCTACGAGCAGTACTTC. Amino acid sequence: CATLFYEQYF.

This clonotype showed up many times. The CDR3 spells CASISMRGIYNEQFF. The CDR3 DNA follows: TGTGCCAGCATCTCAATGAGGGGCATCTACAATGAGCAGTTCTTC. The chain is built from TRBV11-2 and TRBJ2-1, with D perhaps TRBD1 or TRBD2 (5 bases each). CDR1 and CDR2 from the germline V gene are SGHAT and FQNNGV. The CDR3 has 15 amino acids. Trimming pared 7 bases from V and 3 bases from J, leaving 16 bases between.

This clonotype was seen at least ten times. The chain has TRBV6-1 and TRBJ2-1, with 8 bases that match TRBD2. V shed 4 bases and J 2 bases; nucleotides not matched to a gene: 7. CDR3 size: 16 residues. Germline CDR1 and CDR2: MNHNS and SASEGT. The CDR3 DNA sequence: TGTGCCAGCAGTGCCAAACTAGCGGCGACCTACAATGAGCAGTTCTTC. This codes for CASSAKLAATYNEQFF.

The chain uses TRBV19 and TRBJ1-5; no firm D call. This CDR3 comprises 15 residues. Germline CDR1 and CDR2: LNHDA and SQIVND (reference sequence). V was pared by 1 base and J by 0 bases, with 7 bases between. The CDR3 nucleotides are TGTGCCAGTAGTATAGCCTCGTATAGCAATCAGCCCCAGCATTTT. Amino acid sequence: CASSIASYSNQPQHF.

Ten or more counts support this clonotype. J is TRBJ1-1 and V is TRBV6-2 or TRBV6-3, with 10 bases that match TRBD1. With 5 bases clipped from V and 6 bases from J, the junction kept 12 bases outside the gene matches. CDR1 is MNHEY, CDR2 SVGEGT, per germline. The CDR3 has 16 residues. This CDR3 is CASSPLTGGITAEAFF. For the CDR3, the DNA is TGTGCCAGCAGTCCTTTGACAGGGGGCATAACCGCTGAAGCTTTCTTT.

This clonotype occurred many times. This chain links TRBV28 with TRBJ2-7; TRBD1 matches at 12 bases. This CDR3 has 17 residues. Trimming cost V 6 bases and J 0 bases; bases outside gene matches: 9. Germline V gene lookup returns CDR1 MDHEN and CDR2 SYDVKM. The CDR3 protein is CASRSGTGGFISYEQYF. In nucleotides, the CDR3 is TGTGCCAGCAGGTCTGGGACAGGGGGCTTCATCTCCTACGAGCAGTACTTC.

This clonotype was detected ten times or more. V and J are TRBV7-2 and TRBJ1-1; the D gene is possibly TRBD1 (5 bases). Germline V gene lookup returns CDR1 SGHTA and CDR2 FQGNSA. Trimming left V 3 bases short and J 5 bases short, with 13 bases between. CDR3 length: 14 residues. The CDR3 DNA reads as TGTGCCAGCAGCTTTGGGGGTATCAGGACTGAAGCTTTCTTT. The encoded protein is CASSFGGIRTEAFF.